This TCR beta chain was documented in a study of OX40 agonist ivuxolimab in advanced cancers. Study at large: Ivuxolimab, which patients received intravenously every 2 weeks, was dosed at 0.01 to 10 mg/kg.

TCRdb's copy holds only in-frame clones and misses some; the assay was immunoSEQ multiplex PCR. The table has about 45,000 clones, 75% to 90% seen once. The CDR3 loop spans 15 amino acids. Per germline, CDR1 SGHVS and CDR2 FQNEAQ. Trimming took off 4 bases at V and 0 bases at J, with 11 bases between the two ends. Study findings and constraints: In general, CD8+ T cells held more expanded clones than CD4+ did, on average. Low clonal expansion, among the lowest seen, marked partial responders at 0.1-3.0 mg/kg.

Details on this clone: What it binds is unknown.

V gene TRBV7-8 combines with J gene TRBJ2-3; D is unclear. The material was CD4+ or CD8+ T cells sorted from blood, obtained in a trial of the OX40 agonist ivuxolimab. This TCR was recovered from an adult with an advanced solid tumor such as melanoma, head and neck, liver or kidney cancer. The CDR3 loop is CASSSYLISTDTQYF. The CDR3, as DNA: TGTGCCAGCAGCTCTTATCTAATTAGCACAGATACGCAGTATTTT.